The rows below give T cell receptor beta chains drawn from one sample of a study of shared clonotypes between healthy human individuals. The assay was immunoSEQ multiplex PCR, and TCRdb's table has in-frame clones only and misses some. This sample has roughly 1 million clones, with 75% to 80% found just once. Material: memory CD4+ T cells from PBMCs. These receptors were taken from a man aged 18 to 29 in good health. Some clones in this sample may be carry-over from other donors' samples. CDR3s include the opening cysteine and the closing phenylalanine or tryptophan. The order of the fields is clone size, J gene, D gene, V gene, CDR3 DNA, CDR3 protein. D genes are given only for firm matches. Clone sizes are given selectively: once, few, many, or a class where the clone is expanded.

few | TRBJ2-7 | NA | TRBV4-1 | TGCGCCAGCAGCCTCGGGCCCCTAAGCTCCTACGAGCAGTACTTC | CASSLGPLSSYEQYF
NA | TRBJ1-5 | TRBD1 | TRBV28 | TGCAGGGTGGGAGGGGGCAAAAGCAATCAGCCCCAGCATTTT | CRVGGGKSNQPQHF
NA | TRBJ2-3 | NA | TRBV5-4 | TGTGCCAGCAGCTTGGCCAGCAAGCGAAGCACAGATACGCAGTATTTT | CASSLASKRSTDTQYF
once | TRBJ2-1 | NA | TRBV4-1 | TGCGCCAGCAGTGGGAGGTCCACTCTTTTCTACAATGAGCAGTTCTTC | CASSGRSTLFYNEQFF
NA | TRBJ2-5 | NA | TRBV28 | TGTGCCAGCAGCCCCCTAGCAAGAGAGACCCAGTACTTC | CASSPLARETQYF
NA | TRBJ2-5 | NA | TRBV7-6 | TGTGCCAGCAGCTTCAATTTGCAAGAGACCCAGTACTTC | CASSFNLQETQYF
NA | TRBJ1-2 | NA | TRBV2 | TGTGCCAGCAAAAAAGAGGCGGTCGCGGGTGGCTACACCTTC | CASKKEAVAGGYTF
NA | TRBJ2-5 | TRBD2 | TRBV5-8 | TGTGCCAGCAGCTTGATTTGGGGGACTAGCGGGAGGCGCCAAGAGACCCAGTACTTC | CASSLIWGTSGRRQETQYF
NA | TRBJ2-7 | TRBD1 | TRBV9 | TGTGCCAGCAGCGTAGGACAGGGGTCCTACTACGAGCAGTACTTC | CASSVGQGSYYEQYF
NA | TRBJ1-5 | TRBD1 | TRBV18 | TGTGCCAGCTCGCCGGGACAGGGTGTGGGGCCCCAGCATTTT | CASSPGQGVGPQHF
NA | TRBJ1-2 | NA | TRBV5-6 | TGTGCCAGCAGCTTCGAAACAAGGAACTATGGCTACACCTTC | CASSFETRNYGYTF
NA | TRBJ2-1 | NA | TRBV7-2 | TGTGCCAGCAGCTTATTATCGGATCTTGAGCAGTTCTTC | CASSLLSDLEQFF
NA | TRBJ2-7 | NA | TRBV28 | TGTGCCACCTGCACCTCAGGGAGGCTCTCCTACGAGCAGTACTTC | CATCTSGRLSYEQYF
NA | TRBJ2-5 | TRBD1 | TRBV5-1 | TGCGCCAGCAGCCCCGGGACAGATTACCAAGAGACCCAGTACTTC | CASSPGTDYQETQYF
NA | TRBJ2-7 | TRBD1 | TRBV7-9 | TGTGCCAGCACCCTGGGACAGGGCGAAGACTACGAGCAGTACTTC | CASTLGQGEDYEQYF
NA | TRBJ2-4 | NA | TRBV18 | TGTGCCAGCACACGATCCGGGAAGTTCATTCAGTACTTC | CASTRSGKFIQYF
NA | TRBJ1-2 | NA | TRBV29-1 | TGCAGCGTTGGGGGGCGGCAGTATGGCTACACCTTC | CSVGGRQYGYTF
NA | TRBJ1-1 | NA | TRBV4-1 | TGCGCCAGCAGCCAAGCTGGGGGGGGCAACACTGAAGCTTTCTTT | CASSQAGGGNTEAFF
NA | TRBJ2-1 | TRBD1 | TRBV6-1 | TGTGCCAGCAGAAGACAGGGGAGCTACAATGAGCAGTTCTTC | CASRRQGSYNEQFF
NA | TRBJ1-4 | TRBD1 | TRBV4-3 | TGCGCCAGCAGCCCGGCCGGGACAGGTCCTAATGAAAAACTGTTTTTT | CASSPAGTGPNEKLFF
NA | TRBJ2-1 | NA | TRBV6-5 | TGTGCCAGCAGCACCTACGGTGAGCAGTTCTTC | CASSTYGEQFF
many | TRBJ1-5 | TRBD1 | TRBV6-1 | TGTGCCAGCAGAGGGACAGGCAATCAGCCCCAGCATTTT | CASRGTGNQPQHF
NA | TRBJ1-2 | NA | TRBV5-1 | TGCGCCAGCAGCCGGGACCCCCCTGGGGGCTACACCTTC | CASSRDPPGGYTF
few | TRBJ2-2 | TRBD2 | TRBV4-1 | TGCGCCAGCAGCCACCTTGGACTAGCGGGAGACGGGGAGCTGTTTTTT | CASSHLGLAGDGELFF
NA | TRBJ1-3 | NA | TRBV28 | TGTGCCAGCACAGATGGGGGGAGCTCTGGAAACACCATATATTTT | CASTDGGSSGNTIYF
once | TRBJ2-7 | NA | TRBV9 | TGTGCCAGCAGCGTAGGGCTAGCTGGGTACGAGCAGTACTTC | CASSVGLAGYEQYF
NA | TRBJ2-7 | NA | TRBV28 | TGCCTACGGTTGGGGGTTTACGAGCAGTACTTC | CLRLGVYEQYF
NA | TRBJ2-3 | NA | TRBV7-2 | TGTGCCAGCAGCCCCCGGACGGGGAGCACAGATACGCAGTATTTT | CASSPRTGSTDTQYF
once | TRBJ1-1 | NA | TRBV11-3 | TGTGCCAGCAGCTCACCCGGGGTGAGTGGCACTGAAGCTTTCTTT | CASSSPGVSGTEAFF
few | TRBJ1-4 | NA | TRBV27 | TGTGCCAGCAGTGTCGGGCCATCGGGCGAAAAACTGTTTTTT | CASSVGPSGEKLFF
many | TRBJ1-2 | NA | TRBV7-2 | TGTGCCAGCAGCTTAGAAGGACGGGGCTCTAACTATGGCTACACCTTC | CASSLEGRGSNYGYTF
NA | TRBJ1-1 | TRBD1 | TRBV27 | TGTGCCAGCAGACTCAGGGGGGTGAACACTGAAGCTTTCTTT | CASRLRGVNTEAFF
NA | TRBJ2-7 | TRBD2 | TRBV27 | TGTGCCAGCAGCCCAATACAAACTAGCGGGAGTCCCCACGAGCAGTACTTC | CASSPIQTSGSPHEQYF
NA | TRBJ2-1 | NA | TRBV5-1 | TGCGCCAGCAGCTTGTATTTCCAGCGGACAAACAATGAGCAGTTCTTC | CASSLYFQRTNNEQFF
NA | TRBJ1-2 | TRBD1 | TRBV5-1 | TGCGCCAGCAGTTTCACCCCCGCGGGACAGGGGAACTATGGCTACACCTTC | CASSFTPAGQGNYGYTF
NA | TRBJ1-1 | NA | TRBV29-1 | TGCAGCGTTGACCCTGGCGGGGACGCTTTCTTT | CSVDPGGDAFF
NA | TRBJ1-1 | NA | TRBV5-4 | TGTGCCAGCAGCCCGTCGGGGGGAGTGAACACTGAAGCTTTCTTT | CASSPSGGVNTEAFF
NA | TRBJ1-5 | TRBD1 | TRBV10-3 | TGTGCCATCAGGGGGACAGGGGATGGCAATCAGCCCCAGCATTTT | CAIRGTGDGNQPQHF
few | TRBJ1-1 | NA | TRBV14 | TGTGCCAGCAGCCAAGATGCGGGTGAAGCTTTCTTT | CASSQDAGEAFF
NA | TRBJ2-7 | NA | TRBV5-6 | TGTGCCAGCAGCCTCTCAGTCCCTGTCCCCCATAGCTCCTACGAGCAGTACTTC | CASSLSVPVPHSSYEQYF
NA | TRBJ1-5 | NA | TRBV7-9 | TGTGCCAGCAGCTTAGGGGGAGTCCTAATCGGGCCCCAGCATTTT | CASSLGGVLIGPQHF
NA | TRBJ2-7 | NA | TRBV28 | TGTGCTTTGGGCGGGGCGCACGAGCAGTACTTC | CALGGAHEQYF
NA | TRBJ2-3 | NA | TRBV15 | TGTGCCACCAGCCTGGACTTTAGCACAGATACGCAGTATTTT | CATSLDFSTDTQYF
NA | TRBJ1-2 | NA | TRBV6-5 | TGTGCCAGCAGTTACTCGATGGTCCGGGGCTATGGCTACACCTTC | CASSYSMVRGYGYTF
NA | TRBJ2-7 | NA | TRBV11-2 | TGTGCCAGCAGCTTAGATCGGGCAGTAGTTCGTGGGGACGAGCAGTACTTC | CASSLDRAVVRGDEQYF
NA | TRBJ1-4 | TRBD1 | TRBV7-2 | TGTGCCAGCAGCTTAGGTGACAGGGGGGATGAAAAACTGTTTTTT | CASSLGDRGDEKLFF